This T cell receptor (beta chain) was recorded in a study of metastatic and nonmetastatic thyroid tumors. Study overall: The study looked at repertoires side by side in blood and in tumor or nodule tissue from malignant and benign thyroid patients. General study points: Relative to benign nodules, malignant thyroid tumors were reportedly characterized by significantly elevated TCR beta diversity in blood and tumor.

Germline CDR1 and CDR2: DFQATT and SNEGSKA (reference sequence). The CDR3 totals 14 residues. The J segment lost 3 bases and the V segment lost 4 bases, leaving 8 bases of the junction unmatched. There are many counts of this clone. The antigen remains undetermined. Authors' methods: Variation in CDR3 across clinicopathological groups served as the basis for constructing a distant-metastasis classifier in papillary thyroid cancer. TCRdb re-called the PCR reads via MiXCR. The V and J calls and clone size come from TCRdb's table, not from the authors' own analysis. The sample contains some 40,000 clones, around a fifth of which appear only once. Among the patients, none had received any treatment before thyroid surgery.

This clonotype was sampled from a female donor with papillary thyroid cancer or a benign thyroid nodule (not recorded which). Some clones in this sample may be carry-over from other donors' samples. The source material was blood. J is TRBJ1-2 and V is TRBV20-1; 7 nucleotides align to TRBD1. CDR3 nucleotide sequence: TGCAGTGCTATCGCACAGGGGATTTACTATGGCTACACCTTC. Translation: CSAIAQGIYYGYTF.